Below, 15 T cell receptor beta chains from the same sample are listed, as sequenced in a study of blood T cell repertoires in COVID-19. Clones were read by immunoSEQ multiplex PCR, and TCRdb kept only the in-frame ones, dropping some. Counted here are 300,000 to 400,000 clones, roughly 90% occurring once; the ten biggest clones make up 0.95% to 1%. The sequenced material came from PBMCs or T cells enriched from blood (not recorded which). The receptors derive from a woman aged 25 to 39 with acute COVID-19.

This clone turned up a few times. V is TRBV2 and J is TRBJ1-5, with D unresolved. The CDR3 has 14 amino acids. With 8 bases removed from V and 3 bases from J, the gap between germline ends came to 14 bases. Germline V gene lookup returns CDR1 SNHLY and CDR2 FYNNEI. CDR3 nucleotides: TGTGCCAGCTGCCGGACGGACTACAATCAGCCCCAGCATTTT. This encodes CASCRTDYNQPQHF.

The V call is TRBV19, the J call TRBJ2-2; 11 bases align to TRBD2. The V and J ends lost 5 bases and 5 bases, in that order; junction bases with no gene match: 7. CDR1 LNHDA and CDR2 SQIVND come from the germline V gene (reference sequence). This CDR3 region has 16 residues. The CDR3 DNA sequence: TGTGCCAGTAGTCTACATAGCGGGGGGGAGACCGGGGAGCTGTTTTTT. Translation: CASSLHSGGETGELFF.

This sequence joins TRBV19 and TRBJ1-3, with 7 bases identical to TRBD1. The CDR3 is 15 amino acids. Germline V gene data show CDR1 as LNHDA and CDR2 as SQIVND (reference sequence). V lost 7 bases and J lost 5; bases outside the gene matches: 11. Here the CDR3 reads CASIEEPGQRNTIYF. DNA for the CDR3: TGTGCCAGTATCGAGGAACCGGGACAGAGAAACACCATATATTTT. The full variable domain, in which reference TRBV19 and TRBJ1-3 provide the parts outside the CDR3, is DGGITQSPKYLFRKEGQNVTLSCEQNLNHDAMYWYRQDPGQGLRLIYYSQIVNDFQKGDIAEGYSVSREKKESFPLTVTSAQKNPTAFYLCASIEEPGQRNTIYFGEGSWLTVV.

In its sample, this clone was seen a few times. The chain uses TRBV14 and TRBJ2-3; 9 positions agree with TRBD2. Germline V gene data show CDR1 as SGHDN and CDR2 as FVKESK. Trimming removed 4 bases from V and 6 bases from J; junction bases left unmatched: 14. CDR3 size: 17 residues. The CDR3 is CASSPYGASGALDTQYF. The DNA of the CDR3 is TGTGCCAGCAGCCCCTACGGAGCTAGCGGGGCCCTCGATACGCAGTATTTT.

This clone has only a few counts. The same CDR3 also results from other DNA sequences found in this sample. V is TRBV5-1 and J is TRBJ2-1; D ambiguous. Germline CDR1 reads SGHRS; CDR2 reads YFSETQ. The CDR3 extends over 13 amino acids. Deletions cut 2 bases from V and 4 bases from J, with 7 bases between. CDR3 residues: CASSLTGYNEQFF. In DNA, the CDR3 is TGCGCCAGCAGCTTAACGGGTTACAATGAGCAGTTCTTC.

This clone appeared once. The CDR3 loop reads CASSLTWVPSEKLFF. CDR3 sequence (DNA): TGTGCCAGCAGTCTTACTTGGGTTCCTAGTGAAAAACTGTTTTTT. The chain couples TRBV6-5 to TRBJ1-4, with D uncertain. This CDR3 is 15 amino acids long. Germline CDR1 reads MNHEY; CDR2 reads SVGAGI. The germline V and J ends were trimmed by 5 bases and 7 bases, with 17 bases remaining between them.

This rearrangement joins TRBV27 to TRBJ1-2; 7 bases match TRBD1. The CDR3 loop spans 15 amino acids. The germline V gene encodes CDR1 MNHEY and CDR2 SMNVEV (reference sequence). V gave up 8 bases and J gave up 2 bases; unmatched junction bases: 11. This CDR3 is CASGSRQGLNYGYTF. The DNA of the CDR3 is TGTGCCAGCGGCTCACGACAGGGCCTAAACTATGGCTACACCTTC.

V usage is TRBV9 and J usage is TRBJ1-1; 8 bases agree with TRBD1. The CDR3 sequence is 16 residues long. Germline V gene lookup returns CDR1 SGDLS and CDR2 YYNGEE. Trimming took 0 bases from V and 4 from J; bases not matched to a gene: 8. CDR3 in DNA: TGTGCCAGCAGCGTAGTGGACAGGGTGGCCGTCACTGAAGCTTTCTTT. Its protein is CASSVVDRVAVTEAFF.

The table lists this clone with a count of one. This chain uses TRBV5-6 with TRBJ1-6; no firm D call. The V and J ends lost 7 bases and 5 bases respectively, with 7 bases between them. The CDR3 runs to 12 residues. CDR1 and CDR2 from the germline V gene are SGHDT and YYEEEE. The CDR3 is CASRQDNSPLHF. The DNA of the CDR3 is TGTGCCAGCCGGCAGGATAATTCACCCCTCCACTTT.

The genes are TRBV5-1 and TRBJ1-6, with D maybe TRBD1 (6 bases). V was cut by 4 bases and J by 7 bases, with 21 bases left in between. Per the germline V gene, CDR1 is SGHRS and CDR2 is YFSETQ. The CDR3 extends over 17 amino acids. CDR3 loop: CASSQAPLRQANSPLHF. CDR3 sequence (DNA): TGCGCCAGCAGCCAGGCCCCATTGAGACAGGCAAATTCACCCCTCCACTTT. Combining the CDR3 with reference TRBV5-1 and TRBJ1-6 gives the whole variable domain KAGVTQTPRYLIKTRGQQVTLSCSPISGHRSVSWYQQTPGQGLQFLFEYFSETQRNKGNFPGRFSGRQFSNSRSEMNVSTLELGDSALYLCASSQAPLRQANSPLHFGNGTRLTVT.

V and J are TRBV30 and TRBJ1-1; no firm D call. V lost 2 bases, J lost 5 bases, and 12 bases lay in between. Germline lookup yields CDR1 GTSNPN and CDR2 SVGIG (reference sequence). The CDR3 sequence is 13 residues long. For the CDR3, the DNA is TGTGCCTGGAGTCCCCGGAGTGGTACTGAAGCTTTCTTT. This encodes CAWSPRSGTEAFF.

The DNA for the CDR3 is TGTGCCAGCAGCCAAGAGGGGACACTCGCGAACACCGGGGAGCTGTTTTTT. Protein: CASSQEGTLANTGELFF. The chain carries TRBV4-2 and TRBJ2-2, with D possibly TRBD1 on 6 matching bases. The CDR3 covers 17 residues. CDR1 is LGHNA, CDR2 YNFKEQ, per germline. The V and J ends lost 0 bases and 0 bases respectively, with 11 bases between them.

This chain links TRBV18 with TRBJ1-1; no definite D call. Germline CDR1 and CDR2: KGHSH and LQKENI. The CDR3 covers 15 residues. V was trimmed by 2 bases and J by 4 bases, leaving 14 bases between them. DNA of the CDR3: TGTGCCAGCTCACCAGATTCTGGAAGCGGCACTGAAGCTTTCTTT. Protein: CASSPDSGSGTEAFF.

This clone was seen a single time. The chain couples TRBV5-1 to TRBJ2-1; 9 nucleotides agree with TRBD1. CDR1 and CDR2 from the germline V gene are SGHRS and YFSETQ. The ends lost 4 bases at V and 6 bases at J; junction bases unmatched: 2. This CDR3 region has 13 residues. The CDR3 region has the DNA TGCGCCAGCAGCCTGGACAGGGGCAATGAGCAGTTCTTC. Its translation: CASSLDRGNEQFF.

CDR3 sequence (DNA): TGCGCCAGCAGCCAGGCCCAAACAGGGAACACTGAAGCTTTCTTT. It codes for CASSQAQTGNTEAFF. The rearrangement uses TRBV4-1 and TRBJ1-1; possibly TRBD1 for D (5 bases). The CDR3 contains 15 residues. V lost 3 bases to trimming and J lost 1 base, with 12 bases between them. From germline, CDR1 is MGHRA and CDR2 YSYEKL.